The 30 T cell receptor beta chains below come from one sample, sequenced in a study of blood T cell repertoires in COVID-19. This table comes from immunoSEQ multiplex PCR, and its TCRdb copy is limited to in-frame clones, with some not included. Of fewer than 350,000 clones listed, approximately 88% are singletons. Sequenced material: peripheral blood. The source is a man younger than 40 with COVID-19, enrolled during active disease.

This chain uses TRBV6-2 or TRBV6-3 with TRBJ2-7; D not resolved. The length of the CDR3 is 11 residues. Germline V gene data show CDR1 as MNHEY and CDR2 as SVGEGT. V was pared by 5 bases and J by 4 bases, with 6 bases between. Here the CDR3 reads CASSPSYEQYF. The CDR3 DNA follows: TGTGCCAGCAGTCCCTCTTACGAGCAGTACTTC.

The chain employs TRBV4-1 and TRBJ2-7, with 11 bases matching TRBD2. V was pared by 5 bases and J by 1 base, with 4 bases of the junction left unmatched. The CDR3 spans 15 residues. Germline V lookup: CDR1 MGHRA, CDR2 YSYEKL. CDR3 loop: CASSITSGRSYEQYF. The CDR3 nucleotides are TGCGCCAGCAGCATCACTAGCGGGAGATCCTACGAGCAGTACTTC.

The table lists this clone with many counts. This chain joins TRBV7-6 and TRBJ1-1, with a weak D call TRBD1 (5 bases). The CDR3 has 15 amino acids. In germline, CDR1 is SGHVS, CDR2 FNYEAQ. Trimming took off 0 bases at V and 4 bases at J, with 12 bases between the two ends. CDR3: CASSLAPGQSTEAFF. DNA for the CDR3: TGTGCCAGCAGCTTAGCCCCCGGACAATCCACTGAAGCTTTCTTT.

The chain combines TRBV7-2 with TRBJ1-5; TRBD1 might be the D (5 bases). Trimming stripped 2 bases from V and 5 bases from J, with 16 bases between. Germline CDR1 reads SGHTA; CDR2 reads FQGNSA. CDR3 length: 16 amino acids. CDR3 sequence reads: CASSLFMGLRDQPQHF. DNA of the CDR3: TGTGCCAGCAGCTTATTTATGGGGCTAAGGGATCAGCCCCAGCATTTT. The whole variable domain, filled in from reference TRBV7-2 and TRBJ1-5, reads GAGVSQSPSNKVTEKGKDVELRCDPISGHTALYWYRQSLGQGLEFLIYFQGNSAPDKSGLPSDRFSAERTGGSVSTLTIQRTQQEDSAVYLCASSLFMGLRDQPQHFGDGTRLSIL.

The chain combines TRBV6-6 with TRBJ1-5; weak D call: TRBD1 (5 bases). The V gene's germline CDR1 is MNHNY and CDR2 SVGAGI (reference sequence). The CDR3 runs to 14 residues. V dropped 5 bases and J dropped 3 bases, with 11 bases sitting between them. CDR3 loop: CASSTARDNQPQHF. CDR3 coding DNA: TGTGCCAGCAGTACAGCCAGGGACAATCAGCCCCAGCATTTT.

The chain uses TRBV7-2 and TRBJ1-2; TRBD1 matches 7 bases. In germline, CDR1 is SGHTA, CDR2 FQGNSA. The CDR3 is 17 amino acids. Unmatched junction bases numbered 20, after V lost 5 bases and J lost 8 bases. CDR3 sequence (DNA): TGTGCCAGCAGCCCAATTGACAGGGAATCCACCAGCTTCGGCTACACCTTC. It codes for CASSPIDRESTSFGYTF.

The chain recombines TRBV14 with TRBJ1-1; D is ambiguous. Germline assignment: CDR1 SGHDN and CDR2 FVKESK. The V and J ends lost 7 bases and 0 bases respectively, with 9 bases between them. The CDR3 runs to 13 residues. As DNA, the CDR3 is TGTGCCAGCAAAAGAGGAATGAACACTGAAGCTTTCTTT. Translating gives CASKRGMNTEAFF.

The chain has TRBV27 and TRBJ1-2; 8 bases map to TRBD1. This CDR3 comprises 13 residues. Germline lookup yields CDR1 MNHEY and CDR2 SMNVEV (reference sequence). V gave up 6 bases and J gave up 3 bases; unmatched junction bases: 3. The CDR3 region is CASRPGGHYGYTF. The CDR3 coding sequence is TGTGCCAGCAGGCCAGGGGGCCACTATGGCTACACCTTC.

This chain links TRBV6-1 with TRBJ2-7; perhaps TRBD1 as D (5 bases). The germline CDR1 and CDR2 sequences are MNHNS and SASEGT. This CDR3 contains 13 residues. V was clipped by 0 bases and J by 5 bases, with 8 bases between them. CDR3 sequence reads: CASSEAGRDEQYF. The CDR3 bases are TGTGCCAGCAGTGAAGCGGGCAGGGACGAGCAGTACTTC.

The chain links TRBV19 to TRBJ2-5; D is ambiguous. Trimming pared 5 bases from V and 5 bases from J, leaving 12 bases between. CDR1 and CDR2 (germline): LNHDA, SQIVND (reference sequence). This CDR3 is built from 13 residues. The CDR3 DNA follows: TGTGCCAGTAGTCTGTTAACCCAGGAGACCCAGTACTTC. This sequence encodes CASSLLTQETQYF. Full variable domain (outside the CDR3, taken from reference TRBV19 and TRBJ2-5): DGGITQSPKYLFRKEGQNVTLSCEQNLNHDAMYWYRQDPGQGLRLIYYSQIVNDFQKGDIAEGYSVSREKKESFPLTVTSAQKNPTAFYLCASSLLTQETQYFGPGTRLLVL.

V is TRBV11-2 and J is TRBJ2-1, with 10 bases matching TRBD2. With 1 base clipped from V and 3 bases from J, the junction kept 3 bases outside the gene matches. The CDR3 runs 16 residues. Germline CDR1 and CDR2: SGHAT and FQNNGV. CDR3 bases: TGTGCCAGCAGCTTAGTATCTAGCGGGAGCTACAATGAGCAGTTCTTC. It codes for CASSLVSSGSYNEQFF.

The chain has TRBV19 and TRBJ1-2, with D perhaps matching TRBD1 (5 bases). The CDR3 is 16 residues long. CDR1 is LNHDA and CDR2 is SQIVND in the germline V gene (reference sequence). With 3 bases removed from V and 8 bases from J, the gap between germline ends came to 22 bases. In DNA form, the CDR3 reads TGTGCCAGTAGTATCAATTTGGGACTCACGGAGGGCGGCTACACCTTC. Its protein product is CASSINLGLTEGGYTF.

V usage is TRBV7-3 and J usage is TRBJ1-2; D perhaps matches TRBD1 (6 bases). CDR1 SGHTA and CDR2 FQGTGA come from the germline V gene. Between the trimmed V and J ends, which lost 5 bases and 7 bases, there was a span of 17 bases. The CDR3 has 14 amino acids. CDR3 region: CASSPTGGGSGYTF. DNA for the CDR3: TGTGCCAGCAGCCCCACGGGGGGCGGGAGTGGCTACACCTTC.

The gene calls are TRBV28 and TRBJ1-1, with D unclear. Germline CDR1 MDHEN, CDR2 SYDVKM. The CDR3 is 17 amino acids. Trimming took 2 bases from V and 0 from J, leaving 16 bases between them. This chain's CDR3 is CASSLVHFYGLNTEAFF. CDR3 DNA sequence: TGTGCCAGCAGTTTAGTTCATTTTTATGGCCTGAACACTGAAGCTTTCTTT.

V usage is TRBV7-3 and J usage is TRBJ1-3; no reliable D call. The CDR3 covers 15 residues. V was clipped by 2 bases and J by 4 bases, with 12 bases between them. Germline V CDR1 and CDR2: SGHTA, FQGTGA. The CDR3 spells CASSLGTTHGNTIYF. The CDR3 region has the DNA TGTGCCAGCAGCTTAGGCACCACGCACGGAAACACCATATATTTT.

In regard to this clone: Other nucleotide sequences from this sample produce the same CDR3. The rearrangement uses TRBV19 and TRBJ1-5; 8 bases align to TRBD1. There are 16 residues in the CDR3. The V and J ends lost 2 bases and 1 base, in that order; junction bases with no gene match: 4. From germline, CDR1 is LNHDA and CDR2 SQIVND (reference sequence). CDR3 nucleotides: TGTGCCAGTAGTATACAGGGGGCACGGAGCAATCAGCCCCAGCATTTT. Its protein is CASSIQGARSNQPQHF. The full variable domain, in which reference TRBV19 and TRBJ1-5 provide the parts outside the CDR3, is DGGITQSPKYLFRKEGQNVTLSCEQNLNHDAMYWYRQDPGQGLRLIYYSQIVNDFQKGDIAEGYSVSREKKESFPLTVTSAQKNPTAFYLCASSIQGARSNQPQHFGDGTRLSIL.

J is TRBJ2-6 and V is TRBV30; the D gene is possibly TRBD1 (5 bases). CDR1 is GTSNPN and CDR2 is SVGIG in the germline V gene (reference sequence). Deletions cut 0 bases from V and 3 bases from J, with 12 bases between. The CDR3 contains 16 residues. CDR3 DNA: TGTGCCTGGAGTGTACTCAGGGCAAGTGGGGCCAACGTCCTGACTTTC. Translation: CAWSVLRASGANVLTF.

The chain uses TRBV7-9 and TRBJ2-7; a possible D gene is TRBD1 (5 bases). Germline V gene sequence: CDR1 SEHNR, CDR2 FQNEAQ (reference sequence). CDR3 length: 16 amino acids. Between the trimmed V and J ends, which lost 5 bases and 3 bases, there was a span of 20 bases. CDR3 sequence: CASSHSPPRQHYEQYF. The CDR3 region has the DNA TGTGCCAGCAGCCACTCCCCCCCCCGACAGCACTACGAGCAGTACTTC. Using reference TRBV7-9 and TRBJ2-7 for the parts outside the CDR3, the full variable domain is DTGVSQNPRHKITKRGQNVTFRCDPISEHNRLYWYRQTLGQGPEFLTYFQNEAQLEKSRLLSDRFSAERPKGSFSTLEIQRTEQGDSAMYLCASSHSPPRQHYEQYFGPGTRLTVT.

The CDR3: CASSLGLQNSYEQYF. For the CDR3, the DNA is TGTGCCAGCAGCTTAGGGTTGCAGAACTCCTACGAGCAGTACTTC. The J gene is TRBJ2-7, the V gene TRBV11-3; D gene ambiguous. Germline CDR1 and CDR2: SGHNT and YENEEA. The CDR3 totals 15 residues. The ends were cut back, 1 base at V and 0 bases at J, with 10 bases in the middle.

The chain couples TRBV5-1 to TRBJ2-1; D might be TRBD1 (5 bases). V shed 0 bases and J shed 14 bases, with 12 bases lying between them. This CDR3 has 12 residues. Germline CDR1 and CDR2: SGHRS and YFSETQ. The CDR3 reads CASSLDGAWKFF. The CDR3 DNA reads TGCGCCAGCAGCTTGGATGGGGCATGGAAGTTCTTC.

The chain combines TRBV12-3 or TRBV12-4 with TRBJ1-1, with no clear D. Trimming took off 5 bases at V and 2 bases at J, with 9 bases between the two ends. CDR3 size: 13 residues. CDR3 region: CASSIGFNTEAFF. CDR3 sequence (DNA): TGTGCCAGCAGTATTGGCTTTAACACTGAAGCTTTCTTT.

The chain links TRBV10-3 to TRBJ2-5; the D gene is possibly TRBD1 (5 bases). The CDR3 runs to 18 residues. Germline CDR1 and CDR2: ENHRY and SYGVKD. Trimming stripped 0 bases from V and 2 bases from J, with 19 bases between. CDR3 residues: CAISESNADSTLQETQYF. DNA for the CDR3: TGTGCCATCAGTGAGTCGAATGCAGACAGTACTCTACAAGAGACCCAGTACTTC.

This clone was seen more than once but under ten times. The CDR3 spells CASSLTTGPSSYEQYF. For the CDR3, the DNA is TGCGCCAGCAGCTTGACGACAGGGCCTAGCTCCTACGAGCAGTACTTC. This sequence joins TRBV5-1 and TRBJ2-7, with TRBD1 matching over 7 bases. The CDR3 is made up of 16 amino acids. Germline values: CDR1 SGHRS, CDR2 YFSETQ. V lost 1 base to trimming and J lost 0 bases; unmatched junction nucleotides: 7.

The J gene is TRBJ2-1, the V gene TRBV19, with TRBD2 identical over 7 bases. With 0 bases clipped from V and 6 bases from J, the junction kept 11 bases outside the gene matches. The CDR3 loop spans 17 amino acids. Germline CDR1 and CDR2: LNHDA and SQIVND (reference sequence). The CDR3 reads CASSIDGGRGSGNEQFF. CDR3 DNA sequence: TGTGCCAGTAGTATAGATGGTGGGCGGGGGTCGGGCAATGAGCAGTTCTTC.

This clone was found once. The chain is built from TRBV19 and TRBJ1-1; D is possibly TRBD1 (5 bases). Germline CDR1 and CDR2: LNHDA and SQIVND (reference sequence). V lost 9 bases, J lost 1 base, and 12 bases lay in between. There are 13 residues in the CDR3. This CDR3 reads CASDQGKNTEAFF. In nucleotides, the CDR3 is TGTGCCAGCGACCAGGGTAAGAACACTGAAGCTTTCTTT.

The chain employs TRBV2 and TRBJ2-3, with 11 bases identical to TRBD1. This CDR3 is 15 amino acids long. V trimming: 5 bases; J trimming: 4 bases; junction bases outside the gene matches: 5. The germline CDR1 and CDR2 sequences are SNHLY and FYNNEI. As DNA, the CDR3 is TGTGCCAGCAGTAACGGACAGGGGGCCTCAGATACGCAGTATTTT. Its translation is CASSNGQGASDTQYF.

The chain has TRBV30 and TRBJ1-2, with D hard to call. Germline CDR1 is GTSNPN and CDR2 is SVGIG (reference sequence). CDR3 length equals 16 residues. V lost 0 bases to trimming and J lost 0 bases, with 14 bases between them. The CDR3: CAWSVPPGGTNYGYTF. CDR3 nucleotides: TGTGCCTGGAGTGTACCCCCAGGTGGAACTAACTATGGCTACACCTTC.

J is TRBJ1-1 and V is TRBV19; 8 bases are a match to TRBD1. With V trimmed by 7 bases and J by 7 bases, 8 bases remained unmatched. This CDR3 is built from 13 residues. CDR1 is LNHDA, CDR2 SQIVND, per germline (reference sequence). CDR3 coding DNA: TGTGCCAGTACCGCCCCAGGGGGCGTTGAAGCTTTCTTT. This sequence encodes CASTAPGGVEAFF. The full variable domain, rest sourced from reference TRBV19 and TRBJ1-1, is DGGITQSPKYLFRKEGQNVTLSCEQNLNHDAMYWYRQDPGQGLRLIYYSQIVNDFQKGDIAEGYSVSREKKESFPLTVTSAQKNPTAFYLCASTAPGGVEAFFGQGTRLTVV.

The CDR3 spells CASSQTGTQGDNEQFF. CDR3 bases: TGTGCCAGCAGCCAAACCGGGACACAAGGCGACAATGAGCAGTTCTTC. This chain connects TRBV4-2 to TRBJ2-1, with a possible D match to TRBD1 (6 bases). The CDR3 runs to 16 residues. Germline V gene sequence: CDR1 LGHNA, CDR2 YNFKEQ. Trimming took off 2 bases at V and 5 bases at J, with 16 bases between the two ends.

The rearrangement joins TRBV19 to TRBJ2-3; D not certain. Germline loops: CDR1 LNHDA, CDR2 SQIVND (reference sequence). Trimming removed 1 base at V and 3 bases at J, with 14 bases between. This CDR3 contains 16 residues. The CDR3 region has the DNA TGTGCCAGTAGTATAGGTAGCAGAGGAGCAACAGATACGCAGTATTTT. This translates into CASSIGSRGATDTQYF.